This T cell receptor beta chain was observed in a study of T cells after yellow fever vaccination. Study observations and caveats: The appearance of a small share of clonotypes in both CD4 and CD8 compartments was observed. Abundant bulk-derived clonotypes could contaminate FACS-sorted repertoires. Most primary-vaccination clones reappeared after the booster (about 97% CD4, approximately 88% CD8).

5'RACE template switching added a universal primer site and UMIs to TCR cDNA. TCRdb re-called the 5' RACE reads with MiXCR, one entry per CDR3 protein. In the table there are 150,000 to 200,000 distinct CDR3 sequences, roughly 11% of which are singletons. Per germline, CDR1 SQVTM and CDR2 ANQGSEA. V lost 3 bases and J 4 bases, leaving 4 bases between the germline ends. CDR3 length: 11 residues. This clonotype showed up many times. Its antigen remains unidentified. This TCR derives from a man between 18 and 35 years old who received the YFV17D yellow fever vaccine. Specimen: CD8+ T cells sorted from PBMCs, collected 15 days after the yellow fever booster vaccination. The chain recombines TRBV29-1 with TRBJ2-1; no clear D gene. The CDR3 nucleotides read TGCAGCGTTGACGAATACAATGAGCAGTTCTTC. Amino acids: CSVDEYNEQFF.